The clone carrying this T cell receptor beta chain was counted many times. The antigen is unknown. Patients showing uncontrolled infection, other autoimmune disease, pregnancy or lactation were ineligible. Per the germline V gene, CDR1 is MDHEN and CDR2 is SYDVKM. The CDR3 is made up of 14 amino acids. V lost 10 bases, J lost 6 bases, and 18 bases lay in between. The sample is drawn from a study of T cells in Graves' hyperthyroidism and ophthalmopathy. Study results and caveats: Stable hyperthyroidism and ophthalmopathy were separated using 13 V-J signatures. In validation, the model predicted ophthalmopathy. These predictions came a median about 6 months before onset. Blood held most thyroid clonotypes expanded above 0.001 frequency.

Amplification of TCR beta CDR3 regions was performed using RNA transcripts as template. Researchers ran a first-round RT-PCR on the TCR CDR3 using the HTBI primer set. Each CDR3 protein is one row after TCRdb ran MiXCR on the multiplex PCR reads. Of 380,000 or so distinct CDR3 sequences detected, about 15% appear once; the ten largest clones hold 20% to 25%. This chain joins TRBV28 and TRBJ2-2, with D unclear. Material for sequencing was blood. The source is a woman aged 25 to 39 with Graves' hyperthyroidism. The CDR3 bases are TGTGCCACTGTCGAATCTCCATTAGCCGGGGAGCTGTTTTTT. Amino acids: CATVESPLAGELFF. Full variable domain (rest looked up from reference TRBV28 and TRBJ2-2): DVKVTQSSRYLVKRTGEKVFLECVQDMDHENMFWYRQDPGLGLRLIYFSYDVKMKEKGDIPEGYSVSREKKERFSLILESASTNQTSMYLCATVESPLAGELFFGEGSRLTVL.